A single sample gave rise to the 4 T cell receptor beta chains below, sequenced in a study of blood T cells in healthy people across ages. Using a J-beta primer mix together with a sample-barcoded 5' primer, a second PCR was run for roughly 6 to 11 cycles. In TCRdb, the 5' RACE reads were re-called with MiXCR into one record per CDR3 protein. The sample lists 920,000 or so distinct CDR3 sequences, 35% to 55% occurring once. Sequenced sample: blood. The origin of the receptors is a woman in her fifties or sixties in good health.

V usage is TRBV20-1 and J usage is TRBJ2-7; TRBD1 aligns across 7 bases. The junction had 7 bases not matched to a gene; V was cut back by 6 bases and J by 2 bases. This CDR3 is 13 amino acids long. Germline CDR1 and CDR2: DFQATT and SNEGSKA (reference sequence). The CDR3 here is CSAPGQATYEQYF. As DNA, the CDR3 is TGCAGTGCCCCCGGACAGGCGACCTACGAGCAGTACTTC.

The CDR3 DNA reads TGTGCCAGCAGGGTTATTACAGGCCAAAGCTCCTACAATGAGCAGTTCTTC. This gives the protein CASRVITGQSSYNEQFF. This chain joins TRBV6-1 and TRBJ2-1; maybe TRBD1 (5 bases). Trimming removed 6 bases from V and 0 bases from J, with 18 bases in between. This CDR3 region has 17 residues. Germline values: CDR1 MNHNS, CDR2 SASEGT.

The chain carries TRBV11-2 and TRBJ1-1; 9 nucleotides match TRBD1. V dropped 3 bases and J dropped 0; count of bases not matched to a gene: 8. Germline V gene lookup returns CDR1 SGHAT and CDR2 FQNNGV. CDR3 length: 17 amino acids. Here the CDR3 DNA reads TGTGCCAGCAGCTTTTCAGGCGGGACAGGGCTGAACACTGAAGCTTTCTTT. Translated: CASSFSGGTGLNTEAFF.

V usage is TRBV20-1 and J usage is TRBJ2-5, with 9 bases matching TRBD2. This CDR3 is 15 amino acids long. Germline V CDR1 and CDR2: DFQATT, SNEGSKA (reference sequence). V lost 0 bases to trimming and J lost 9 bases; unmatched junction nucleotides: 11. The CDR3 region is CSARDRLAVLEAQYF. The CDR3 nucleotides read TGCAGTGCTAGAGATAGACTAGCGGTCCTGGAGGCCCAGTACTTC.